One and the same sample provided the 3 T cell receptor beta chains below, sequenced in a study of T cells after somatic rescue of genetic block. Assay: immunoSEQ multiplex PCR; the TCRdb copy retains only in-frame clones and omits some. The table has 100,000 to 120,000 clones, approximately 90% seen once. The sample was peripheral blood mononuclear cells (PBMCs). The receptors come from a woman younger than 35.

This clone was picked up a small number of times. The chain combines TRBV27 with TRBJ1-6; D ambiguous. Trimming pared 1 base from V and 7 bases from J, leaving 5 bases between. The germline CDR1 and CDR2 sequences are MNHEY and SMNVEV (reference sequence). The CDR3 covers 13 residues. The CDR3 nucleotides are TGTGCCAGCAGTTTATACTGGAATTCACCCCTCCACTTT. Its protein product is CASSLYWNSPLHF.

The rearrangement joins TRBV4-3 to TRBJ1-2; unclear D gene. CDR1 and CDR2 from the germline V gene are LGHNA and YSLEER. The CDR3 is 15 residues long. Trimming shortened V by 4 bases and J by 5 bases, and 17 bases separated the two germline ends. The CDR3 region has the DNA TGCGCCAGCAGCCCTGACTTTAAGGAGTTTTATGGCTACACCTTC. The encoded protein is CASSPDFKEFYGYTF.

The rearrangement joins TRBV6-1 to TRBJ2-2, with D uncertain. Trimming stripped 2 bases from V and 4 bases from J, with 11 bases between. Germline assignment: CDR1 MNHNS and CDR2 SASEGT. The CDR3 runs 15 residues. CDR3 sequence (DNA): TGTGCCAGCAGTGAACTAGTGACGCCCACCGGGGAGCTGTTTTTT. Protein sequence: CASSELVTPTGELFF.